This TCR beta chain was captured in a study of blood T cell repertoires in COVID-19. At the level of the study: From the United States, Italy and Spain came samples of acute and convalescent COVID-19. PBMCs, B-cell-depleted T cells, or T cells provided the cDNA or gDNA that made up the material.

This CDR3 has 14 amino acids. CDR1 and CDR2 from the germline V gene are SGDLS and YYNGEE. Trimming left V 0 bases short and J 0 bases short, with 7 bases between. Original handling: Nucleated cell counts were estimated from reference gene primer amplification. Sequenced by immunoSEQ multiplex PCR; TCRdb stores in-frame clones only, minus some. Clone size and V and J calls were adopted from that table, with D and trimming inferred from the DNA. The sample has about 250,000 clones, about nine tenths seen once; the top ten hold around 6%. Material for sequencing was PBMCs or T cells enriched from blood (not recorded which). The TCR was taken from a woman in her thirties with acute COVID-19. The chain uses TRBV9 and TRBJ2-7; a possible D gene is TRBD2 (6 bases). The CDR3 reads CASSVGGDSYEQYF. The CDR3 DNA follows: TGTGCCAGCAGCGTAGGGGGGGACTCCTACGAGCAGTACTTC.